The clone carrying this T cell receptor (beta chain) was seen a handful of times. This specimen belongs to a study of response to subunit inactivated influenza vaccine. The trim removed 3 bases at V and 4 bases at J, leaving 3 bases unmatched. The CDR3 is 15 residues long. Via MiXCR, TCRdb re-called the RT-PCR reads, giving one row per CDR3 protein. The sample includes more than 500,000 distinct CDR3 sequences, 11% seen only once; the top ten take approximately 10%. This sample also belongs to another study, concerning T cells expressing NK-cell markers. Turning to that study: Beta-chain TCR cDNA was generated via 5'RACE template switching with UMIs.

The specimen was PBMCs from blood, collected on the day of vaccination. The chain employs TRBV12-3 or TRBV12-4 and TRBJ2-2; 9 bases match TRBD2. This clonotype originated in a man aged 50 or older who received an inactivated influenza vaccine. The DNA for the CDR3 is TGTGCCAGCAGTTTCGGGACTAGCCCCACCGGGGAGCTGTTTTTT. This gives the protein CASSFGTSPTGELFF.